This is a list of T cell receptor beta chains from one sample in a study of blood T cell repertoires in COVID-19. Method: immunoSEQ multiplex PCR; TCRdb's copy keeps in-frame clones and lacks some. The sample lists 250,000 to 300,000 clones; 85% to 90% were seen once. Sample: PBMCs or T cells enriched from blood (not recorded which). The origin of the receptors is a young man who had recovered from COVID-19. Both conserved end residues are part of each CDR3. D genes are given only for firm matches. Rows may omit the clone size; those that give it use once, few, many or a size class.

v_call	j_call	clone_size	d_call	cdr3_nt	cdr3_aa
TRBV7-8	TRBJ2-6	-	-	TGTGCCAGCAGCTTAGCGGGACAAGTAAACTCTGGGGCCAACGTCCTGACTTTC	CASSLAGQVNSGANVLTF
TRBV4-1	TRBJ2-3	-	-	TGCGCCAGCAGCCAGCCGGGACGGCGGGACACAGATACGCAGTATTTT	CASSQPGRRDTDTQYF
TRBV19	TRBJ2-1	-	-	TGTGCCAGTAGTACGCAGGGGTTCTCCTACAATGAGCAGTTCTTC	CASSTQGFSYNEQFF
TRBV7-2	TRBJ1-5	-	TRBD1	TGTGCCAGCAGCTTAGCGCCGGGACAGATGAATCAGCCCCAGCATTTT	CASSLAPGQMNQPQHF
TRBV21-1	TRBJ1-6	-	-	TGTGCCACGGACGAGCGGGATAATTCACCCCTCCACTTT	CATDERDNSPLHF
TRBV19	TRBJ2-1	-	TRBD2	TGTGCCAGTAGTATAGTTGGGGGGGGGATCAATGAGCAGTTCTTC	CASSIVGGGINEQFF
TRBV15	TRBJ1-2	-	TRBD1	TGTGCCACCAGCGTCAGGGGGTCGGGCGGCTACACCTTC	CATSVRGSGGYTF
TRBV21-1	TRBJ2-7	-	-	TGTGCCAGCAGCAGCGGGAGGGCCCTCTACGAGCAGTACTTC	CASSSGRALYEQYF
TRBV7-3	TRBJ2-5	-	TRBD2	TGTGCCAGCAGCCAGGGACTAGCGGGCCAAGAGACCCAGTACTTC	CASSQGLAGQETQYF
TRBV7-9	TRBJ2-5	-	TRBD2	TGTGCCAGCAGCTTACCGGGAGGGCACCAAGAGACCCAGTACTTC	CASSLPGGHQETQYF
TRBV25-1	TRBJ2-7	-	TRBD2	TGTGCCAGCCTCCTGACTAGCGGGAGCTCCTACGAGCAGTACTTC	CASLLTSGSSYEQYF
TRBV5-6	TRBJ1-1	-	-	TGTGCCAGCAGCCAAATCATGAACACTGAAGCTTTCTTT	CASSQIMNTEAFF
TRBV5-1	TRBJ2-7	-	TRBD1	TGCGCCAGCAGCTTGGCCATCGGGACAGGGGTGGCCTACGAGCAGTACTTC	CASSLAIGTGVAYEQYF
TRBV28	TRBJ2-5	-	-	TGTGCCAGCAGTCCCCTGAGGGTGGGGAAAGAGACCCAGTACTTC	CASSPLRVGKETQYF
TRBV5-6	TRBJ1-6	-	-	TGTGCCAGCAGCTTGGGGACAGAGAATTCACCCCTCCACTTT	CASSLGTENSPLHF
TRBV11-2	TRBJ1-6	-	-	TGTGCCAGCAGCTTGAGGGAACGATCACCCCTCCACTTT	CASSLRERSPLHF
TRBV4-2	TRBJ2-3	-	TRBD2	TGTGCCAGCAGCCAAGAAATAGCGGGGAGGCAGGGGGATACGCAGTATTTT	CASSQEIAGRQGDTQYF
TRBV5-1	TRBJ1-3	-	-	TGCGCCAGCAGCTTGGACAGTCGCTCTGGAAACACCATATATTTT	CASSLDSRSGNTIYF
TRBV6-5	TRBJ2-1	-	-	TGTGCCAGCAGTTACGAGCTAGCGAGGAATGAGCAGTTCTTC	CASSYELARNEQFF
TRBV10-1	TRBJ2-7	-	-	TGCGCCAGCACAGCAAACCCAGTAGGGGCCTACGAGCAGTACTTC	CASTANPVGAYEQYF
TRBV3-1/TRBV3-2	TRBJ2-7	-	TRBD2	TGTGCCAGCAGCCCGAGGGCGGGAGTGTCCTCCTACGAGCAGTACTTC	CASSPRAGVSSYEQYF
TRBV4-1	TRBJ2-1	-	TRBD2	TGCGCCAGCAGCGCAACCGGGACTAGCGGGGGAGACAATGAGCAGTTCTTC	CASSATGTSGGDNEQFF
TRBV11-3	TRBJ1-1	-	-	TGTGCCAGCAGCAGTGACCGCGGGACTGAAGCTTTCTTT	CASSSDRGTEAFF
TRBV28	TRBJ1-2	-	TRBD1	TGTGCCAGCAGAGAAACTAGGGGACAGGGGAACTATGGCTACACCTTC	CASRETRGQGNYGYTF
TRBV5-4	TRBJ2-1	once	TRBD2	TGTGCCAGCAGCCAGAAACTAGCGGCCGGCTACAATGAGCAGTTCTTC	CASSQKLAAGYNEQFF
TRBV4-1	TRBJ2-3	-	-	TGCGCCAGCAGCCAAGGTTCACGACTGAGAGATACGCAGTATTTT	CASSQGSRLRDTQYF
TRBV28	TRBJ1-2	-	-	TGTGCCAGCAGTCAACAAACTACCTATGGCTACACCTTC	CASSQQTTYGYTF
TRBV7-8	TRBJ1-2	-	TRBD1	TGTGCCAGCAGCCCTTGGACAGGGGGCGCTTATGGCTACACCTTC	CASSPWTGGAYGYTF
TRBV24-1	TRBJ2-1	-	TRBD2	TGTGCCACCAGTGGGGTTGCCGGGACTAGCGGGAGGAATGAGCAGTTCTTC	CATSGVAGTSGRNEQFF
TRBV27	TRBJ1-2	-	TRBD1	TGTGCCAGCAGTTTACTAGGGACAGGGGAAGATGGCTACACCTTC	CASSLLGTGEDGYTF
TRBV3-1/TRBV3-2	TRBJ2-7	few	-	TGTGCCAGCAGCCAAGCGAGCGGACCCTACGAGCAGTACTTC	CASSQASGPYEQYF
TRBV10-3	TRBJ1-2	-	TRBD1	TGTGCCATCAGTGAGTTACAGGGGAATTATGGCTACACCTTC	CAISELQGNYGYTF
TRBV5-6	TRBJ1-4	-	TRBD1	TGTGCCAGCAGCTTACAGGGGATTAATGAAAAACTGTTTTTT	CASSLQGINEKLFF
TRBV5-6	TRBJ2-7	few	TRBD2	TGTGCCAGCAGCTTGACGCCGGGACTAGCGGCTTCCTACGAGCAGTACTTC	CASSLTPGLAASYEQYF
TRBV11-2	TRBJ2-7	-	-	TGTGCCAGCATGCTGGCGGCGGAGACCTACGAGCAGTACTTC	CASMLAAETYEQYF
TRBV6-5	TRBJ1-1	-	-	TGTGCCAGCAGTTACCCACAGGGAGGGGGCACTGAAGCTTTCTTT	CASSYPQGGGTEAFF
TRBV4-1	TRBJ1-1	many	-	TGCGCCAGCAGCCAAATGTTAATACAGGGTTTGCAGCAAGGAGCTTTCTTT	CASSQMLIQGLQQGAFF
TRBV5-1	TRBJ2-2	-	-	TGCGCCAGCAGAGCGACAGAACTTAACACCGGGGAGCTGTTTTTT	CASRATELNTGELFF
TRBV18	TRBJ2-3	-	-	TGTGCCAGCTCACCACCGCGGGATCCAGATACGCAGTATTTT	CASSPPRDPDTQYF
TRBV3-1/TRBV3-2	TRBJ2-7	-	TRBD1	TGTGCCAGCAGCCAAGATCTGGGGGACAGGTCTTACGAGCAGTACTTC	CASSQDLGDRSYEQYF
TRBV5-6	TRBJ1-5	few	TRBD1	TGTGCCAGCAGCTTGGACAGGGGCCAGCCCCAGCATTTT	CASSLDRGQPQHF
TRBV4-1	TRBJ1-1	-	TRBD1	TGCGCCAGCAGCCGAACCGGGACAGTGAACACTGAAGCTTTCTTT	CASSRTGTVNTEAFF
TRBV7-8	TRBJ2-1	once	TRBD2	TGTGCCAGCAGCTTAGTGGCCCTCGCTAGCGGGACTTTTGTTGGTGGGGATGAGCAGTTCTTC	CASSLVALASGTFVGGDEQFF
TRBV7-9	TRBJ2-7	few	TRBD1	TGTGCCAGCAGCTCGGGACAGGGGGCCGAGCAGTACTTC	CASSSGQGAEQYF
TRBV27	TRBJ2-3	-	TRBD2	TGTGCCAGCAGTTTATGGCCTAGCGGGGGGCGGACAGATACGCAGTATTTT	CASSLWPSGGRTDTQYF